This is a list of T cell receptor beta chains from one sample in a study of cytomegalovirus exposure and HLA in healthy donors. Produced via immunoSEQ multiplex PCR; TCRdb's table is partial and in-frame only. The repertoire has some 120,000 clones, roughly four fifths of them found once; the top ten carry approximately 10%. Sample: PBMCs. Receptor source: a male donor in good health and CMV-seropositive. CDR3s include the opening cysteine and the closing phenylalanine or tryptophan. D genes are given only for firm matches. Clone sizes are given selectively: once, few, many, or a class where the clone is expanded.

D gene: TRBD2
clone size: few
J gene: TRBJ2-7
V gene: TRBV28
CDR3 DNA: TGTGCCAGCAGTTTATTGGGCACCGGGGGAGGGGACCGGGACGAGCAGTACTTC
CDR3 protein: CASSLLGTGGGDRDEQYF

D gene: -
clone size: -
J gene: TRBJ2-7
V gene: TRBV11-2
CDR3 DNA: TGTGCCAGCAGCTTGGGGACATATTACTCCTACGAGCAGTACTTC
CDR3 protein: CASSLGTYYSYEQYF

D gene: -
clone size: -
J gene: TRBJ2-5
V gene: TRBV29-1
CDR3 DNA: TGCAGCGTTGAAGTGGGGGCGTTTAGGGAGACCCAGTACTTC
CDR3 protein: CSVEVGAFRETQYF

D gene: -
clone size: -
J gene: TRBJ2-7
V gene: TRBV29-1
CDR3 DNA: TGCAGCGTTACCGGACATACCTACGAGCAGTACTTC
CDR3 protein: CSVTGHTYEQYF

D gene: TRBD1
clone size: -
J gene: TRBJ1-1
V gene: TRBV27
CDR3 DNA: TGTGCCAGCAGTCTACAGACAGGGGGATACACTGAAGCTTTCTTT
CDR3 protein: CASSLQTGGYTEAFF

D gene: TRBD1
clone size: -
J gene: TRBJ2-2
V gene: TRBV10-2
CDR3 DNA: TGCGCCAGCCGCCGACAGGGGGGCACCGGGGAGCTGTTTTTT
CDR3 protein: CASRRQGGTGELFF

D gene: -
clone size: -
J gene: TRBJ2-1
V gene: TRBV28
CDR3 DNA: TGTGCCAGCAGCGCGCCGGGGAATGAGCAGTTCTTC
CDR3 protein: CASSAPGNEQFF

D gene: TRBD1
clone size: -
J gene: TRBJ1-2
V gene: TRBV19
CDR3 DNA: TGTGCCACCACGACAGGGGGCGCAAATGGCTACACCTTC
CDR3 protein: CATTTGGANGYTF

D gene: TRBD2
clone size: -
J gene: TRBJ2-3
V gene: TRBV14
CDR3 DNA: TGTGCCAGCAGCCAAAGACGGGGCACAGCGGGAGGGCTCAGAAGCCAGGATACGCAGTATTTT
CDR3 protein: CASSQRRGTAGGLRSQDTQYF

D gene: -
clone size: -
J gene: TRBJ2-3
V gene: TRBV29-1
CDR3 DNA: TGCAGCGTTGAAGAAGGCGGGGGCGGCACAGATACGCAGTATTTT
CDR3 protein: CSVEEGGGGTDTQYF

D gene: TRBD2
clone size: -
J gene: TRBJ2-1
V gene: TRBV7-9
CDR3 DNA: TGTGCCAGCAGCTTGATAGCGGGAAATGAGCAGTTCTTC
CDR3 protein: CASSLIAGNEQFF

D gene: -
clone size: -
J gene: TRBJ1-5
V gene: TRBV23-1
CDR3 DNA: TGCGCCAGCAGTCAATCGTCGGGTCAGCCCCAGCATTTT
CDR3 protein: CASSQSSGQPQHF

D gene: TRBD1
clone size: -
J gene: TRBJ1-2
V gene: TRBV18
CDR3 DNA: TGTGCCAGCTCACCACTAACCGGGACAGGGAAGGTCTACACCTTC
CDR3 protein: CASSPLTGTGKVYTF

D gene: -
clone size: -
J gene: TRBJ2-7
V gene: TRBV7-2
CDR3 DNA: TGTGCCAGCAGCTCAAGGACTGGGTCCTACGAGCAGTACTTC
CDR3 protein: CASSSRTGSYEQYF

D gene: -
clone size: once
J gene: TRBJ2-7
V gene: TRBV4-3
CDR3 DNA: TGCGCCAGCAGCCAAGGCAGGGAAGGAGCCTACGAGCAGTACTTC
CDR3 protein: CASSQGREGAYEQYF

D gene: TRBD2
clone size: once
J gene: TRBJ2-5
V gene: TRBV10-3
CDR3 DNA: TGTGCCATCAGTTATAGCGGGAGGGCCTATAAACAGGAGACCCAGTACTTC
CDR3 protein: CAISYSGRAYKQETQYF

D gene: -
clone size: -
J gene: TRBJ2-2
V gene: TRBV23-1
CDR3 DNA: TGCGCCAGCAGTCATCTTCACTACCGAAAAGGGAACACCGGGGAGCTGTTTTTT
CDR3 protein: CASSHLHYRKGNTGELFF

D gene: TRBD2
clone size: -
J gene: TRBJ2-3
V gene: TRBV28
CDR3 DNA: TGTGCCAGCAGTTTACGACTAGCGGGAGACACAGATACGCAGTATTTT
CDR3 protein: CASSLRLAGDTDTQYF

D gene: -
clone size: -
J gene: TRBJ2-1
V gene: TRBV20-1
CDR3 DNA: TGCAGTCTAGGGGGATACGATGAGCAGTTCTTC
CDR3 protein: CSLGGYDEQFF

D gene: -
clone size: few
J gene: TRBJ1-2
V gene: TRBV21-1
CDR3 DNA: TGTGCCAGCAGCCCCTCGGGGGGACAGGGGGCACAGGTGTATGGCTACACCTTC
CDR3 protein: CASSPSGGQGAQVYGYTF

D gene: TRBD1
clone size: -
J gene: TRBJ2-3
V gene: TRBV5-8
CDR3 DNA: TGTGCCAGCAGTACTGGGACCTCAGGGGGCAGACAAGATACGCAGTATTTT
CDR3 protein: CASSTGTSGGRQDTQYF

D gene: -
clone size: -
J gene: TRBJ1-1
V gene: TRBV14
CDR3 DNA: TGTGCCAGCAGCCAAGGGGGGGCTGAAGCTTTCTTT
CDR3 protein: CASSQGGAEAFF

D gene: -
clone size: -
J gene: TRBJ2-5
V gene: TRBV7-8
CDR3 DNA: TGTGCCAGCATCAAAGAGACTAGTCTCTCAGAGACCCAGTACTTC
CDR3 protein: CASIKETSLSETQYF

D gene: -
clone size: -
J gene: TRBJ2-7
V gene: TRBV28
CDR3 DNA: TGTGCCAGCAGTTTACGGGGGACCTACGAGCAGTACTTC
CDR3 protein: CASSLRGTYEQYF

D gene: -
clone size: -
J gene: TRBJ1-4
V gene: TRBV13
CDR3 DNA: TGTGCCAGCAGCGGCGGGCCGTCCGATACTTCTGAAAAACTGTTTTTT
CDR3 protein: CASSGGPSDTSEKLFF

D gene: -
clone size: once
J gene: TRBJ2-2
V gene: TRBV7-2
CDR3 DNA: TGTGCCAGCAGCCCCCCTTTCGCCGGGGAGCTGTTTTTT
CDR3 protein: CASSPPFAGELFF

D gene: TRBD1
clone size: -
J gene: TRBJ2-7
V gene: TRBV7-9
CDR3 DNA: TGTTCCAGCAGCTTAGCTGCAGGGGGAGATTCCTACGAGCAGTACTTC
CDR3 protein: CSSSLAAGGDSYEQYF

D gene: -
clone size: -
J gene: TRBJ2-7
V gene: TRBV30
CDR3 DNA: TGTGCCTGGAGTGTCCGCTACGGGTCCGAGCAGTACTTC
CDR3 protein: CAWSVRYGSEQYF

D gene: TRBD2
clone size: few
J gene: TRBJ2-7
V gene: TRBV7-6
CDR3 DNA: TGTGCCAGCAGCACTCTGACTAGCGGGAGCGAGGGTGGTTGGGAGCAGTACTTC
CDR3 protein: CASSTLTSGSEGGWEQYF

D gene: -
clone size: -
J gene: TRBJ1-2
V gene: TRBV4-3
CDR3 DNA: TGCGCCAGCAGCCAAGTGTTCGGGGGAGACTATGGCTACACCTTC
CDR3 protein: CASSQVFGGDYGYTF

D gene: TRBD1
clone size: -
J gene: TRBJ2-7
V gene: TRBV27
CDR3 DNA: TGTGCCAGCAGTTCCGGACAGGGAACCTACGAGCAGTACTTC
CDR3 protein: CASSSGQGTYEQYF

D gene: -
clone size: -
J gene: TRBJ1-1
V gene: TRBV13
CDR3 DNA: TGTGCCAGCAGCCTGAGATGGGAGCGGAAGAACACTGAAGCTTTCTTT
CDR3 protein: CASSLRWERKNTEAFF

D gene: TRBD1
clone size: -
J gene: TRBJ2-2
V gene: TRBV5-4
CDR3 DNA: TGTGCCAGCAGCCCAGGGGGAGTGGGGACCGGGGAGCTGTTTTTT
CDR3 protein: CASSPGGVGTGELFF

D gene: TRBD1
clone size: -
J gene: TRBJ1-1
V gene: TRBV5-4
CDR3 DNA: TGTGCCAGCAGCTCCCGAGGACAGGGGAACACTGAAGCTTTCTTT
CDR3 protein: CASSSRGQGNTEAFF

D gene: -
clone size: -
J gene: TRBJ1-1
V gene: TRBV15
CDR3 DNA: TGTGCCACCAGCCACGAGGGAGTGAACACTGAAGCTTTCTTT
CDR3 protein: CATSHEGVNTEAFF

D gene: -
clone size: -
J gene: TRBJ2-5
V gene: TRBV27
CDR3 DNA: TGTGCCAGCCAACACAGCCCCCAAGAGACCCAGTACTTC
CDR3 protein: CASQHSPQETQYF

D gene: -
clone size: -
J gene: TRBJ1-4
V gene: TRBV11-2
CDR3 DNA: TGTGCCAGCAGCTTGGGCAGCCACTTTGCAACTAATGAAAAACTGTTTTTT
CDR3 protein: CASSLGSHFATNEKLFF

D gene: TRBD1
clone size: -
J gene: TRBJ2-1
V gene: TRBV19
CDR3 DNA: TGTGCCAGTAGTATTCAGGGGGCCGACAATGAGCAGTTCTTC
CDR3 protein: CASSIQGADNEQFF

D gene: TRBD2
clone size: -
J gene: TRBJ2-5
V gene: TRBV27
CDR3 DNA: TGTGCCAGCAGTGTTAGCGGGCAAGAGACCCAGTACTTC
CDR3 protein: CASSVSGQETQYF

D gene: -
clone size: once
J gene: TRBJ2-3
V gene: TRBV11-2
CDR3 DNA: TGTGCCAGCAGCCCCCCTACCACAGATACGCAGTATTTT
CDR3 protein: CASSPPTTDTQYF

D gene: -
clone size: -
J gene: TRBJ2-7
V gene: TRBV6-1
CDR3 DNA: TGTGCCAGCAGTGAACCCGGGTTGAGGGCCTACGAGCAGTACTTC
CDR3 protein: CASSEPGLRAYEQYF

D gene: TRBD2
clone size: -
J gene: TRBJ2-1
V gene: TRBV7-6
CDR3 DNA: TGTGCCAGCAGCTTACTAGCGGGTAGCTCCTACAATGAGCAGTTCTTC
CDR3 protein: CASSLLAGSSYNEQFF

D gene: -
clone size: -
J gene: TRBJ2-3
V gene: TRBV5-1
CDR3 DNA: TGCGCCAGCAGAGACGGGGCAGATACGCAGTATTTT
CDR3 protein: CASRDGADTQYF

D gene: -
clone size: once
J gene: TRBJ2-5
V gene: TRBV5-4
CDR3 DNA: TGTGCCAGCAGCTTGGGGGCCGGACAACAAGAGACCCAGTACTTC
CDR3 protein: CASSLGAGQQETQYF

D gene: -
clone size: -
J gene: TRBJ2-3
V gene: TRBV6-4
CDR3 DNA: TGTGCCAGCTCCTATTATAGCGGTAGCACAGATACGCAGTATTTT
CDR3 protein: CASSYYSGSTDTQYF

D gene: -
clone size: -
J gene: TRBJ2-2
V gene: TRBV7-3
CDR3 DNA: TGTGCCAGCAGCTCCGCGGGGGCGCGCACCGGGGAGCTGTTTTTT
CDR3 protein: CASSSAGARTGELFF

D gene: -
clone size: -
J gene: TRBJ2-4
V gene: TRBV6-5
CDR3 DNA: TGTGCCAGCAGTTACTCGGCAGGGAATAGCAAAAACATTCAGTACTTC
CDR3 protein: CASSYSAGNSKNIQYF

D gene: -
clone size: -
J gene: TRBJ2-5
V gene: TRBV5-4
CDR3 DNA: TGTGCCAGCACCCCTGGTGGGGCGAACCAAGAGACCCAGTACTTC
CDR3 protein: CASTPGGANQETQYF

D gene: TRBD1
clone size: -
J gene: TRBJ1-4
V gene: TRBV27
CDR3 DNA: TGTGCCAGCAGAAATTTCCGGGACAGGCCCAATGAAAAACTGTTTTTT
CDR3 protein: CASRNFRDRPNEKLFF

D gene: -
clone size: -
J gene: TRBJ2-1
V gene: TRBV7-2
CDR3 DNA: TGTGCCAGCAGCTTATCAGCGGGACAACATTACAATGAGCAGTTCTTC
CDR3 protein: CASSLSAGQHYNEQFF

D gene: TRBD2
clone size: -
J gene: TRBJ2-1
V gene: TRBV7-9
CDR3 DNA: TGTTCCAGCTGGGGCCCCTTGACTAGCGGAAGCAATGAGCAGTTCTTC
CDR3 protein: CSSWGPLTSGSNEQFF

D gene: TRBD1
clone size: -
J gene: TRBJ2-2
V gene: TRBV28
CDR3 DNA: TGTGCCAGCAGCTTGGGGGACAGGGCAACCGGGGAGCTGTTTTTT
CDR3 protein: CASSLGDRATGELFF

D gene: -
clone size: once
J gene: TRBJ2-5
V gene: TRBV5-4
CDR3 DNA: TGTGCCAGCAGCTCCTCTGTAATTGCGACAGGTCCCCCAGAGACCCAGTACTTC
CDR3 protein: CASSSSVIATGPPETQYF

D gene: TRBD2
clone size: once
J gene: TRBJ2-7
V gene: TRBV11-2
CDR3 DNA: TGTGCCAGCAGCCCGATACTAGCGGGAGTATCCGAGCAGTACTTC
CDR3 protein: CASSPILAGVSEQYF

D gene: -
clone size: -
J gene: TRBJ2-1
V gene: TRBV5-4
CDR3 DNA: TGTGCCAGCACCCAAAAAGAGGCCCGGGGGTACCATGAGCAGTTCTTC
CDR3 protein: CASTQKEARGYHEQFF

D gene: -
clone size: -
J gene: TRBJ2-2
V gene: TRBV5-1
CDR3 DNA: TGCGCCAGCAGCTTGGCACAGGGGAACACCGGGGAGCTGTTTTTT
CDR3 protein: CASSLAQGNTGELFF

D gene: -
clone size: once
J gene: TRBJ2-2
V gene: TRBV9
CDR3 DNA: TGTGCCAGCAGCGTAGCTCCAAGCGCCAGGGACACCGGGGAGCTGTTTTTT
CDR3 protein: CASSVAPSARDTGELFF

D gene: TRBD2
clone size: few
J gene: TRBJ2-7
V gene: TRBV4-3
CDR3 DNA: TGCGCCAGCAGCCCACAGGAGGCGGGAGGCCACTACGAGCAGTACTTC
CDR3 protein: CASSPQEAGGHYEQYF